The next 29 T cell receptor beta chains were all read from a single sample in a study of CD8+ T cells in alopecia areata. CD4, CD8alpha, NKG2D, NKG2ACE and other markers were used to sort pooled cutaneous lymph node cells. Extracted RNA was reverse transcribed into cDNA, the sequencing template. This table comes from immunoSEQ multiplex PCR, and its TCRdb copy is limited to in-frame clones, with some not included. The data show around 290,000 clones, with none appearing a single time. Sequenced material: CD4+ T cells sorted from a lymph node. These receptors were taken from a C3H/HeJ mouse with alopecia areata. This mouse strain has H2-k as its MHC haplotype.

This clone was seen only a few times. Gene names are the mouse ones. CDR3 region: CASSPPGQGDTGQLYF. The DNA read from the CDR3 is TGTGCCAGCAGTCCTCCGGGACAGGGTGACACCGGG. V gene TRBV24 combines with J gene TRBJ2-2, with 9 bases aligning to TRBD1. With the read ending 4 residues before the CDR3 end, the germline J gene is used to fill in that end. With V trimmed by 4 bases and J by 3 bases, 6 bases remained unmatched. The CDR3 contains 16 residues. CDR1 is KGHTA, CDR2 FRNEEI, per germline.

This clone was seen a few times. Gene names are mouse gene names. The read ends 3 residues early relative to the CDR3; the germline J gene fills the gap. V gene TRBV13-3 combines with J gene TRBJ1-6; TRBD1 is a possible D gene (6 bases). TRBJ1-6 is assigned to the ORF class and has an uncertain function. Between the trimmed V and J ends, which lost 2 bases and 0 bases, there was a span of 6 bases. This CDR3 contains 15 residues. CDR1 and CDR2 from the germline V gene are NNHDY and SYVADS. Incomplete CDR3 DNA: TGTGCCAGCAGTGAACAGGGTTCCTATAATTCGCCC. Residues: CASSEQGSYNSP. The complete CDR3 reads CASSEQGSYNSPLYF.

This clone was counted only a few times. The gene names given are mouse names. The CDR3 here is CASSLQGAYYEQYF. CDR3 bases read: TGTGCTAGCAGTTTACAGGGGGCTTACTAT. The gene calls are TRBV17 and TRBJ2-7; 9 bases agree with TRBD1. The sequence runs out 4 residues before the end of the CDR3; the remainder is reconstructed from the germline J gene. Germline V gene sequence: CDR1 MNHDT, CDR2 YYDKIL. The CDR3 extends over 14 amino acids. The V gene end was trimmed by 5 bases and the J gene end by 3 bases; junction bases not matched to a gene: 5. Complete variable domain (other parts from reference TRBV17 and TRBJ2-7): DTTVKQNPRYKLARVGKPVNLICSQTMNHDTMYWYQKKPNQAPKLLLFYYDKILNREADTFEKFQSSRPNNSFCSLYIGSAGLEYSAMYLCASSLQGAYYEQYFGPGTRLTVL.

Turning to this clone: Germline and genes: mouse. The DNA ends 4 residues before the CDR3 does, and the rest of the CDR3 is filled in from the germline J gene. Other DNA sequences of this sample code for an identical CDR3. This chain connects TRBV19 to TRBJ2-5; D might be TRBD2 (6 bases). Germline V gives CDR1 FNHDT, CDR2 SITEND (reference sequence). The CDR3 runs 14 residues. V lost 4 bases and J 0 bases, leaving 9 bases between the germline ends. The sequenced CDR3 bases are TGTGCCAGCAGTCGGACTGTTAACCAAGAC. Translated: CASSRTVNQD. The whole CDR3 reads CASSRTVNQDTQYF.

In this sample, this clone turned up a few times. Genes and germline come from the mouse. The DNA ends 4 residues before the CDR3 does, and the rest of the CDR3 is filled in from the germline J gene. The V gene is TRBV19, the J gene TRBJ2-1; D is unresolved. The germline CDR1 and CDR2 sequences are FNHDT and SITEND (reference sequence). The CDR3 contains 13 residues. V was trimmed by 4 bases and J by 3 bases, leaving 8 bases between them. The CDR3 bases that were read are TGTGCCAGCAGTGGCGACATCTATGCT. Its translation is CASSGDIYA. The full CDR3 sequence reads CASSGDIYAEQFF.

As concerns this clone: Mouse germline and gene names are used. The CDR3 end falls 3 residues outside the read, so it is completed with the germline J gene. The genes are TRBV1 and TRBJ1-6; TRBD1 aligns across 7 bases. Being an ORF, TRBJ1-6 has a function that is uncertain. V gave up 0 bases and J gave up 7 bases; unmatched junction bases: 6. This CDR3 has 16 residues. Germline CDR1 and CDR2: NSQYPW and LRSPGD (reference sequence). Partial CDR3 DNA: TGCACCTGCAGTGCAGAAACAGGGGCCGGGAATTCGCCC. Amino acid sequence: CTCSAETGAGNSP. The CDR3 reads in full as CTCSAETGAGNSPLYF.

On this clone: Germline is not matched at one junction end, which may reflect a read error. Gene names and germline match the mouse. With the read ending 3 residues before the CDR3 end, the germline J gene is used to fill in that end. This CDR3 is also generated by other DNA sequences in the sample. The chain uses TRBV13-2 and TRBJ1-6; tentatively, D is TRBD1 (5 bases). TRBJ1-6 is an open reading frame whose function is uncertain. This CDR3 region has 13 residues. Germline V gives CDR1 NNHNN, CDR2 SYGAGS (reference sequence). The DNA read from the CDR3 is TGTGCCAGCGGTGGACAGTATAATTCACCC. It codes for CASGGQYNSP. The whole CDR3 sequence reads CASGGQYNSPLYF.

This clone has a handful of counts. Each gene name is a mouse one. The CDR3 goes on 4 residues after the read ends, and that part is filled in from the germline J gene. The sample has other DNA sequences that encode this CDR3 too. This chain connects TRBV5 to TRBJ2-7; TRBD2 is a possible D gene (6 bases). CDR3 length: 13 amino acids. Germline CDR1 and CDR2: LGHNA and YNLKQL (reference sequence). CDR3 region: CASSQGGGYEQYF. The covered CDR3 bases are TGTGCCAGCAGCCAAGGTGGGGGATAT.

A word on this clone: The germline and genes are mouse ones. Read data end 4 residues before the CDR3 end; the end is taken from the germline J gene. Other DNA sequences of this sample code for an identical CDR3. The V call is TRBV31, the J call TRBJ2-3; 8 bases are a match to TRBD2. CDR1 and CDR2 from the germline V gene are GKSSPN and SITVG. Losses at the gene ends were 1 base for V and 3 bases for J; bases not matched to a gene: 3. CDR3 length: 14 amino acids. The part of the CDR3 DNA that was read is TGTGCCTGGAGTCCGGGGGGGCGGGCAGAA. Translation gives CAWSPGGRAE. The CDR3, in full, reads CAWSPGGRAETLYF. The entire variable domain, with the rest obtained from reference TRBV31 and TRBJ2-3, is as follows: AQTIHQWPVAEIKAVGSPLSLGCTIKGKSSPNLYWYWQATGGTLQQLFYSITVGQVESVVQLNLSASRPKDDQFILSTEKLLLSHSGFYLCAWSPGGRAETLYFGSGTRLTVL.

Only a few counts were recorded for this clone. The gene names here belong to mouse. The CDR3 region is CASSNRTGGDSDYTF. The sequenced part of the CDR3 DNA is TGTGCAAGCAGCAATCGGACAGGGGGAGACTCC. The chain joins TRBV16 to TRBJ1-2; 10 positions agree with TRBD1. The CDR3 end falls 4 residues outside the read, so it is completed with the germline J gene. V dropped 5 bases and J dropped 3; count of bases not matched to a gene: 6. Germline-derived CDR1 and CDR2 are SGHSA and FRNQAP. The CDR3 runs to 15 residues.

This clone was found a few times. Mouse gene names apply. The read ends 4 residues early relative to the CDR3; the germline J gene fills the gap. This chain links TRBV13-1 with TRBJ1-1; no clear D. The CDR3 has 12 residues. Per germline, CDR1 NSHNY and CDR2 SYGAGN. CDR3 bases read: TGTGCCAGCAGTGATGGCAGGACA. Residues: CASSDGRT. The full-length CDR3 reads as CASSDGRTEVFF.

This clone was seen only a few times. Genes here carry mouse names. The sequence runs out 4 residues before the end of the CDR3; the remainder is reconstructed from the germline J gene. The gene calls are TRBV13-2 and TRBJ2-7, with D perhaps TRBD1 (6 bases). This CDR3 comprises 15 residues. Germline V CDR1 and CDR2: NNHNN, SYGAGS (reference sequence). Trimming took off 0 bases at V and 0 bases at J, with 10 bases between the two ends. CDR3 sequence: CASGDAQGTSYEQYF. The sequenced part of the CDR3 DNA is TGTGCCAGCGGTGATGCCCAGGGGACCTCCTAT.

This clone was counted between two and nine times. Gene names are mouse gene names. Other DNA sequences from this sample encode an identical CDR3 as well. CDR3 bases read: TGTGCCAGCAGTATCACAGGGGGCGCGGACACA. It yields the protein CASSITGGADT. The full-length CDR3 reads as CASSITGGADTEVFF. The rearrangement joins TRBV19 to TRBJ1-1; 9 bases align to TRBD1. The read ends 4 residues shy of where the CDR3 ends; the end is completed using the germline J gene. CDR3 length equals 15 residues. The J segment lost 3 bases and the V segment lost 2 bases, leaving 5 bases of the junction unmatched. Per germline, CDR1 FNHDT and CDR2 SITEND (reference sequence).

This clone was counted between two and nine times. The genes are named according to mouse. The missing CDR3 end, 4 residues past where the read stops, is filled in from the germline J gene. Other DNA sequences in this sample translate to the same CDR3. The rearrangement joins TRBV17 to TRBJ2-5; D perhaps matches TRBD2 (5 bases). Germline-derived CDR1 and CDR2 are MNHDT and YYDKIL. The CDR3 runs to 12 residues. Incomplete CDR3 DNA: TGTGCTAGCAGTAGACTGGGAGAC. Translated: CASSRLGD. The entire CDR3 is CASSRLGDTQYF.

This clone was detected a few times. Gene names are mouse gene names. The read finishes 4 residues shy of the CDR3 end, and the germline J gene is used to complete it. The V and J genes are TRBV13-1 and TRBJ1-1; D possibly corresponds to TRBD1 (6 bases). V lost 4 bases and J 4 bases, leaving 11 bases between the germline ends. The CDR3 runs to 13 residues. Per germline, CDR1 NSHNY and CDR2 SYGAGN. The CDR3 bases that were read are TGTGCCAGCAGTCGGACAGAGGTCACA. Translation gives CASSRTEVT. The entire CDR3 sequence reads CASSRTEVTEVFF.

This clone was detected a few times. Gene and germline names: mouse. The observed sequence ends 4 residues before the CDR3 terminus, with the missing tail filled in from the germline J gene. The rearrangement links TRBV5 to TRBJ2-3, with 11 bases aligning to TRBD2. The germline CDR1 and CDR2 sequences are LGHNA and YNLKQL (reference sequence). J lost 0 bases, V lost 1 base, and 6 bases had no gene match. The CDR3 consists of 18 residues. The sequenced part of the CDR3 DNA is TGTGCCAGCAGCCAAGGGACTGGGGGGAGGGGAAGTGCAGAA. It specifies CASSQGTGGRGSAE. The whole CDR3 is CASSQGTGGRGSAETLYF.

Details on this clone: Genes here carry mouse names. The CDR3 is cut off 4 residues early in the read; its end comes from the germline J gene. Other DNA sequences from this sample encode an identical CDR3 as well. The J gene is TRBJ2-3, the V gene TRBV1, with 7 bases fitting TRBD2. The germline gives CDR1 NSQYPW, CDR2 LRSPGD (reference sequence). The CDR3 covers 14 residues. After removal of 1 base from V and 3 bases from J, the junction contained 1 base not matched to a gene. CDR3 loop: CTCSAVGGAETLYF. Incomplete CDR3 DNA: TGCACCTGCAGTGCAGTTGGGGGGGCAGAA. Combining the CDR3 with reference TRBV1 and TRBJ2-3 gives the whole variable domain VTLLEQNPRWRLVPRGQAVNLRCILKNSQYPWMSWYQQDLQKQLQWLFTLRSPGDKEVKSLPGADYLATRVTDTELRLQVANMSQGRTLYCTCSAVGGAETLYFGSGTRLTVL.

This clone occurred a few times. This may be a read error, as it is one base from a much larger clone. Gene names are the mouse ones. The read ends 4 residues before the CDR3 terminus; that terminus is restored from the germline J gene. Additional DNA sequences in this sample encode the identical CDR3. This chain joins TRBV19 and TRBJ1-1; 8 nucleotides align to TRBD1. There are 13 residues in the CDR3. In germline, CDR1 is FNHDT, CDR2 SITEND (reference sequence). J gave up 1 base and V 5 bases, and 1 base lay outside the gene matches. CDR3 loop: CASRDRGNTEVFF. The CDR3 bases that were read are TGTGCCAGCAGAGACAGGGGAAACACA.

This clone was observed a handful of times. The gene names here belong to mouse. Coverage ceases 4 residues before the CDR3 finishes, and the germline J gene fills in the end. The chain carries TRBV19 and TRBJ2-5, with D maybe TRBD1 (6 bases). Germline V CDR1 and CDR2: FNHDT, SITEND (reference sequence). The CDR3 has 14 residues. CDR3 protein: CASSIPQGWDTQYF. CDR3 DNA (partial): TGTGCCAGCAGTATCCCACAGGGTTGGGAC. The full variable domain, rest sourced from reference TRBV19 and TRBJ2-5, is GGIITQTPKFLIGQEGQKLTLKCQQNFNHDTMYWYRQDSGKGLRLIYYSITENDLQKGDLSEGYDASREKKSSFSLTVTSAQKNEMAVFLCASSIPQGWDTQYFGPGTRLLVL.

This clone was recorded a few times. Gene names and germline match the mouse. The missing CDR3 end, 4 residues past where the read stops, is filled in from the germline J gene. The rearrangement joins TRBV19 to TRBJ1-2; tentatively, D is TRBD1 (6 bases). The CDR3 extends over 14 amino acids. CDR1 and CDR2 (germline): FNHDT, SITEND (reference sequence). Trimming cost V 5 bases and J 0 bases, with 11 bases left between them. This chain's CDR3 is CASRTGRANSDYTF. The CDR3 DNA, read in part, is TGTGCCAGCAGAACAGGGAGAGCAAACTCC.

Notes on this clone: The genes are named according to mouse. The read falls 4 residues short of the CDR3 end, and the missing part is taken from the germline J gene. The V gene is TRBV31, the J gene TRBJ2-2; 8 positions match TRBD2. Trimming took 0 bases from V and 1 from J; bases not matched to a gene: 7. The germline V gene has CDR1 GKSSPN and CDR2 SITVG. CDR3 size: 17 residues. The sequenced part of the CDR3 DNA is TGTGCCTGGAGTCTAGGCACTGGGGGACAAAACACCGGG. This codes for CAWSLGTGGQNTG. The complete CDR3 protein is CAWSLGTGGQNTGQLYF.

Concerning this clone: Gene names are mouse gene names. The read is 4 residues too short to cover the CDR3 end, so that end is filled in from the germline J gene. This chain uses TRBV5 with TRBJ2-1; 12 positions agree with TRBD2. The CDR3 is made up of 17 amino acids. The junction had 4 bases not matched to a gene; V was cut back by 3 bases and J by 1 base. CDR1 and CDR2 (germline): LGHNA, YNLKQL (reference sequence). The part of the CDR3 DNA that was read is TGTGCCAGCAGCCACGGGACTGGGGGGCGGAACTATGCT. Its protein product is CASSHGTGGRNYA. In full, the CDR3 reads CASSHGTGGRNYAEQFF.

As regards this clone: Gene names are the mouse ones. The read is 3 residues too short to cover the CDR3 end, so that end is filled in from the germline J gene. The J gene is TRBJ1-6, the V gene TRBV31; possible D gene TRBD1, 6 bases. TRBJ1-6 is an open reading frame whose function is uncertain. The ends were cut back, 4 bases at V and 8 bases at J, with 15 bases in the middle. The length of the CDR3 is 14 residues. CDR1 and CDR2 (germline): GKSSPN, SITVG. Partial CDR3 DNA: TGTGCCTGGACCGACAGGTCAGGATATTCGCCC. It yields the protein CAWTDRSGYSP. The full CDR3 protein reads CAWTDRSGYSPLYF.

This clone was seen repeatedly, ten times or more. Gene names denote mouse genes. The CDR3 reads CASSSGQANSDYTF. The sequenced CDR3 bases are TGTGCCAGCTCTTCGGGACAGGCAAACTCC. The chain combines TRBV12-1 with TRBJ1-2, with TRBD1 identical over 8 bases. Read sequence stops 4 residues before the CDR3 end, and the germline J gene provides the missing end. The germline V gene encodes CDR1 SGHSN and CDR2 HYEKVE. CDR3 length equals 14 residues. V shed 3 bases, J shed 0 bases, and the junction held 2 bases outside the gene matches.

Ten or more counts support this clone. Germline and genes: mouse. The read halts 4 residues ahead of the CDR3 end, with the missing end drawn from the germline J gene. The chain is built from TRBV12-1 and TRBJ1-2; the D gene is possibly TRBD1 (6 bases). The germline V and J ends were trimmed by 2 bases and 0 bases, with 12 bases remaining between them. The CDR3 length is 15 residues. Germline values: CDR1 SGHSN, CDR2 HYEKVE. The covered CDR3 bases are TGTGCCAGCTCTCCCTCCGGGACAACAAACTCC. It is translated as CASSPSGTTNS. The CDR3 reads in full as CASSPSGTTNSDYTF.

In regard to this clone: Gene names and germline refer to mouse. The read finishes 4 residues shy of the CDR3 end, and the germline J gene is used to complete it. This chain uses TRBV13-2 with TRBJ2-2; maybe TRBD2 (6 bases). Trimming took off 2 bases at V and 0 bases at J, with 11 bases between the two ends. The CDR3 is 16 residues long. Germline CDR1 NNHNN, CDR2 SYGAGS (reference sequence). The CDR3: CASGEGTFANTGQLYF. The sequenced CDR3 bases are TGTGCCAGCGGTGAAGGGACTTTTGCAAACACCGGG.

The table lists this clone with many counts. Gene names and germline refer to mouse. Coverage ceases 4 residues before the CDR3 finishes, and the germline J gene fills in the end. The genes are TRBV17 and TRBJ2-3; a possible D gene is TRBD2 (5 bases). The germline V and J ends were trimmed by 2 bases and 0 bases, with 9 bases remaining between them. The CDR3 loop spans 15 amino acids. Germline CDR1 reads MNHDT; CDR2 reads YYDKIL. The CDR3 sequence is CASSRMGSSAETLYF. CDR3 bases read: TGTGCTAGCAGTAGAATGGGGAGTAGTGCAGAA.

With respect to this clone: Mouse gene names and germline throughout. The read comes to an end 4 residues before the CDR3 does, leaving the germline J gene to fill in the end. The J gene is TRBJ2-1, the V gene TRBV1; weak D call: TRBD1 (5 bases). This CDR3 comprises 15 residues. Trimming removed 2 bases from V and 1 base from J, with 9 bases in between. Germline V CDR1 and CDR2: NSQYPW, LRSPGD (reference sequence). The part of the CDR3 DNA that was read is TGCACCTGCAGTGCAAAAAGACAGAACTATGCT. This encodes CTCSAKRQNYA. The whole CDR3 protein is CTCSAKRQNYAEQFF.

About this clone itself: Genes and germline come from the mouse. Coverage ceases 4 residues before the CDR3 finishes, and the germline J gene fills in the end. The chain uses TRBV13-1 and TRBJ2-1; 8 positions match TRBD2. The CDR3 length is 14 residues. Germline lookup yields CDR1 NSHNY and CDR2 SYGAGN. Germline trimming cut 5 bases from V and 1 base from J; bases unmatched to any gene: 2. CDR3 in amino acids: CASRRLGNYAEQFF. CDR3 DNA, as far as it was read: TGTGCCAGCAGACGACTGGGGAACTATGCT.